This passage covers 13 T cell receptor beta chains from one sample sequenced in a study of shared clonotypes between healthy human individuals. Profiling relied on immunoSEQ multiplex PCR, and the TCRdb table lists in-frame clones only, not all of them. Of some 500,000 clones in the sample, 90% to 97% are singletons; the top ten hold about 0.057%. Sequenced: naive CD4+ T cells sorted from blood. Described subset: CD45RA+ positively selected. These receptors came from a woman aged 25 to 45 in good health.

The chain is built from TRBV2 and TRBJ2-5; D might be TRBD1 or TRBD2, each matching 5 bases. Judging by the DNA end, TRBJ2-7 fits better; the J call may be wrong. Germline CDR1 SNHLY, CDR2 FYNNEI. The CDR3 contains 13 residues. CDR3 in DNA: TGTGCCAGCAGCGGGACCGTTACCTACGAGCAGTACTTC. Its translation is CASSGTVTYEQYF.

The V call is TRBV4-1, the J call TRBJ2-2, with 10 nucleotides matching TRBD2. This CDR3 has 17 amino acids. The V and J ends lost 0 bases and 5 bases, in that order; junction bases with no gene match: 6. In germline, CDR1 is MGHRA, CDR2 YSYEKL. The CDR3 loop is CASSQDPSGSRTGELFF. DNA of the CDR3: TGCGCCAGCAGCCAAGATCCTAGCGGGAGTAGGACCGGGGAGCTGTTTTTT.

The chain recombines TRBV15 with TRBJ2-2, with D perhaps assigned TRBD1 or TRBD2 (6 bases each). CDR1 is LNHNV and CDR2 is YYDKDF in the germline V gene (reference sequence). The CDR3 consists of 16 residues. V was trimmed by 3 bases and J by 4 bases, leaving 15 bases between them. The CDR3 loop reads CATSRGGGSLTGELFF. The CDR3 DNA reads TGTGCCACCAGCAGGGGGGGCGGGTCGCTCACCGGGGAGCTGTTTTTT. Variable domain in full (rest from reference TRBV15 and TRBJ2-2): DAMVIQNPRYQVTQFGKPVTLSCSQTLNHNVMYWYQQKSSQAPKLLFHYYDKDFNNEADTPDNFQSRRPNTSFCFLDIRSPGLGDTAMYLCATSRGGGSLTGELFFGEGSRLTVL.

The chain combines TRBV11-2 with TRBJ2-2; maybe TRBD2 (6 bases). This CDR3 contains 15 residues. Germline V gene data show CDR1 as SGHAT and CDR2 as FQNNGV. V lost 1 base and J lost 0, with 6 bases in between. CDR3 region: CASSLVAANTGELFF. The CDR3 nucleotides are TGTGCCAGCAGCTTAGTAGCGGCGAACACCGGGGAGCTGTTTTTT. The full variable domain, completed using reference TRBV11-2 and TRBJ2-2, is EAGVAQSPRYKIIEKRQSVAFWCNPISGHATLYWYQQILGQGPKLLIQFQNNGVVDDSQLPKDRFSAERLKGVDSTLKIQPAKLEDSAVYLCASSLVAANTGELFFGEGSRLTVL.

The rearrangement uses TRBV7-1 and TRBJ1-1; D is uncertain. TRBV7-1 is designated an ORF whose function remains uncertain. The CDR3 totals 17 residues. Between the trimmed V and J ends, which lost 4 bases and 2 bases, there was a span of 20 bases. The CDR3, as DNA: TGTGCCAGCAGCTTAGTAGTGCGATCGAGTGGAAACACTGAAGCTTTCTTT. Translating gives CASSLVVRSSGNTEAFF.

The chain is built from TRBV4-2 and TRBJ2-5; D is unclear. The J call may be incorrect, as the DNA end agrees better with TRBJ2-7. The V gene's germline CDR1 is LGHNA and CDR2 YNFKEQ. The CDR3 runs to 15 residues. The CDR3 sequence: CASSRNPENPYEQYF. Written as DNA, the CDR3 is TGTGCCAGCAGTCGAAACCCCGAAAATCCCTACGAGCAGTACTTC.

The chain employs TRBV5-6 and TRBJ2-7; 11 positions agree with TRBD2. There are 14 residues in the CDR3. V was clipped by 5 bases and J by 2 bases; unmatched bases: 3. The V gene's germline CDR1 is SGHDT and CDR2 YYEEEE. CDR3 sequence: CASRDSGRAYEQYF. The DNA of the CDR3 is TGTGCCAGCAGAGATAGCGGGAGGGCCTACGAGCAGTACTTC.

There are a few counts of this clone. The gene calls are TRBV14 and TRBJ2-7; no definite D call. The germline V gene encodes CDR1 SGHDN and CDR2 FVKESK. Deletions cut 4 bases from V and 2 bases from J, with 3 bases between. This CDR3 has 11 residues. CDR3 in DNA: TGTGCCAGCAGCCGCGCCTACGAGCAGTACTTC. As protein: CASSRAYEQYF.

The chain couples TRBV10-3 to TRBJ1-5; no clear D. This CDR3 has 14 amino acids. Germline V gene lookup returns CDR1 ENHRY and CDR2 SYGVKD. Trimming shortened V by 4 bases and J by 7 bases, and 14 bases separated the two germline ends. The CDR3 DNA is TGTGCCATCAGTGCCGACTGGGCGTTACAGCCCCAGCATTTT. Its protein product is CAISADWALQPQHF.

This rearrangement joins TRBV7-8 to TRBJ1-1; 9 nucleotides line up with TRBD1. This CDR3 is 15 amino acids long. The germline gives CDR1 SGHVS, CDR2 FQNEAQ. V lost 1 base to trimming and J lost 6 bases; unmatched junction nucleotides: 6. The DNA of the CDR3 is TGTGCCAGCAGCTTAGGCGGGGACAGGGCATCTGAAGCTTTCTTT. Encoded protein: CASSLGGDRASEAFF. Full variable domain (rest looked up from reference TRBV7-8 and TRBJ1-1): GAGVSQSPRYKVAKRGQDVALRCDPISGHVSLFWYQQALGQGPEFLTYFQNEAQLDKSGLPSDRFFAERPEGSVSTLKIQRTQQEDSAVYLCASSLGGDRASEAFFGQGTRLTVV.

The chain employs TRBV5-1 and TRBJ1-5; the D gene is possibly TRBD1 (6 bases). The V end was cut by 1 base, the J end by 6 bases, with 14 bases between. This CDR3 comprises 15 residues. From germline, CDR1 is SGHRS and CDR2 YFSETQ. The CDR3 protein is CASSLIPGDGQPQHF. In nucleotides, the CDR3 is TGCGCCAGCAGCTTGATTCCAGGGGACGGTCAGCCCCAGCATTTT.

The J gene is TRBJ2-7, the V gene TRBV6-6, with 7 positions matching TRBD2. From germline, CDR1 is MNHNY and CDR2 SVGAGI (reference sequence). This CDR3 spans 14 amino acids. Germline trimming cut 2 bases from V and 0 bases from J; bases unmatched to any gene: 1. CDR3 in amino acids: CASSYKRDSYEQYF. CDR3 bases: TGTGCCAGCAGTTACAAGCGGGACTCCTACGAGCAGTACTTC.

The chain carries TRBV11-2 and TRBJ1-5, with D possibly matching TRBD1 (6 bases). V was clipped by 1 base and J by 3 bases, with 13 bases between them. Germline V gives CDR1 SGHAT, CDR2 FQNNGV. This CDR3 spans 16 amino acids. The CDR3 region is CASSLGRGHLNQPQHF. CDR3 bases: TGTGCCAGCAGCTTAGGGCGGGGACACCTCAATCAGCCCCAGCATTTT.